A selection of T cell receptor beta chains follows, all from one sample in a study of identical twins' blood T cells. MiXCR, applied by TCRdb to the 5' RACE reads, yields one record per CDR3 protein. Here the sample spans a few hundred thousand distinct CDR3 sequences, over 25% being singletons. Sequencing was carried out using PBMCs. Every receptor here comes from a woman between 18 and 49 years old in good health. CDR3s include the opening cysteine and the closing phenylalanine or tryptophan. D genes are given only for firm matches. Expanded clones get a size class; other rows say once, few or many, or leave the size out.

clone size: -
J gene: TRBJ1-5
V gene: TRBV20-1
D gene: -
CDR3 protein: CSARDRAASNQPQHF
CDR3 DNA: TGCAGTGCTAGAGATAGGGCGGCTAGCAATCAGCCCCAGCATTTT

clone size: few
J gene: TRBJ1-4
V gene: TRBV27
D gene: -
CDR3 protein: CASRADSTNEKLFF
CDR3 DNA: TGTGCCAGCAGGGCGGACTCAACTAATGAAAAACTGTTTTTT

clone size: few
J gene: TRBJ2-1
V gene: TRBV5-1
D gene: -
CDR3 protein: CASSLGRDEQFF
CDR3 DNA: TGCGCCAGCAGCTTGGGTAGGGATGAGCAGTTCTTC

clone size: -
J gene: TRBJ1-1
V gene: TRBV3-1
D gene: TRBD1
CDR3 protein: CASSRTGMGEAFF
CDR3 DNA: TGTGCCAGCAGCCGGACAGGGATGGGTGAAGCTTTCTTT

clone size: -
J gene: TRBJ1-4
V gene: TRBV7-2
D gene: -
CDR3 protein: CASSLVNGLAGEKLFF
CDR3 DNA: TGTGCCAGCAGCTTAGTTAACGGTCTCGCCGGGGAAAAACTGTTTTTT

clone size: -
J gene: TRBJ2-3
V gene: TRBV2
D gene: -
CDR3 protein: CASRGVRNGGTDTQYF
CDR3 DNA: TGTGCCAGCAGAGGGGTCCGGAACGGGGGCACAGATACGCAGTATTTT

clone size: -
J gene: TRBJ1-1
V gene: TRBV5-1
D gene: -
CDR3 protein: CASRQARADAEAFF
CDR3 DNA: TGCGCCAGCAGGCAGGCCAGGGCTGACGCTGAAGCTTTCTTT

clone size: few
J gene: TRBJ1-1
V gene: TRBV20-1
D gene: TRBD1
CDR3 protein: CSASGTGVTEAFF
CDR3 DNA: TGCAGTGCTAGTGGGACAGGGGTCACTGAAGCTTTCTTT

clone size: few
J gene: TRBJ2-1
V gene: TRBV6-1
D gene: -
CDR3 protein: CASGLLLSSYNEQFF
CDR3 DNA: TGTGCCAGCGGGCTCCTCCTTAGCTCCTACAATGAGCAGTTCTTC

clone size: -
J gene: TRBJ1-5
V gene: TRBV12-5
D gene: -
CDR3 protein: CASGFLAANQPQHF
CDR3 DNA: TGTGCTAGTGGTTTTTTGGCGGCGAATCAGCCCCAGCATTTT

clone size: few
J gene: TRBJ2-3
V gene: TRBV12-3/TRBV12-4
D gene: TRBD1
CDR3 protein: CASRPGTGDADTQYF
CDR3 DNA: TGTGCCAGCAGACCCGGGACAGGGGATGCAGATACGCAGTATTTT

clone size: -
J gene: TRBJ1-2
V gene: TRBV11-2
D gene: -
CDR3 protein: CASSLDRGHNYGYTF
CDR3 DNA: TGTGCCAGCAGCTTAGACAGGGGCCACAACTATGGCTACACCTTC